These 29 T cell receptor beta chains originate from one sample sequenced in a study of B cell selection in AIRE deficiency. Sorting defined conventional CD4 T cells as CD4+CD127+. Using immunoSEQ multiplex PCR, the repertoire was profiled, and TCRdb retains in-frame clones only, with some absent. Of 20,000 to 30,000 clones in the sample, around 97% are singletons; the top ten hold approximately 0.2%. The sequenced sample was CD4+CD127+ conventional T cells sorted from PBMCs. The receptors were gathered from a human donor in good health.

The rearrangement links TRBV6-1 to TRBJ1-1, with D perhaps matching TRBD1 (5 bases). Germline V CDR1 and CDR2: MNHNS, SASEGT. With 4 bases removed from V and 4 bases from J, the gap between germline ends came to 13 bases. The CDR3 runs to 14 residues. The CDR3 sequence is CASSAGLLVTEAFF. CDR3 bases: TGTGCCAGCAGTGCGGGACTCCTCGTCACTGAAGCTTTCTTT.

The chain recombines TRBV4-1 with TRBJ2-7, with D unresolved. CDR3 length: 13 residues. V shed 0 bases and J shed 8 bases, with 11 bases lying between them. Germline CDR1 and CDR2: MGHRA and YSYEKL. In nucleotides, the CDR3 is TGCGCCAGCAGCCAAGATTTAAGAAGCAAGCAGTACTTC. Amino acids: CASSQDLRSKQYF.

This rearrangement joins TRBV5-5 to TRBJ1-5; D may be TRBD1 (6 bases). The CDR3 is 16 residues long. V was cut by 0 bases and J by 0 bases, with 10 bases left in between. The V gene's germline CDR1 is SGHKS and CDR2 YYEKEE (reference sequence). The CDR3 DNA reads TGTGCCAGCAGCTTGGGACAGGTAGATAGCAATCAGCCCCAGCATTTT. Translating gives CASSLGQVDSNQPQHF. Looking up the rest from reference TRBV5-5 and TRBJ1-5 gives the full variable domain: DAGVTQSPTHLIKTRGQQVTLRCSPISGHKSVSWYQQVLGQGPQFIFQYYEKEERGRGNFPDRFSARQFPNYSSELNVNALLLGDSALYLCASSLGQVDSNQPQHFGDGTRLSIL.

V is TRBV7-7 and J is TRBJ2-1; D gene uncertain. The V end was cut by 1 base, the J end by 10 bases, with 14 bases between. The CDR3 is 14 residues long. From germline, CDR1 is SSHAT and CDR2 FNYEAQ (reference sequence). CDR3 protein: CASSLEKLPSEQFF. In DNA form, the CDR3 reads TGTGCCAGCAGCTTAGAAAAGCTTCCTTCAGAGCAGTTCTTC.

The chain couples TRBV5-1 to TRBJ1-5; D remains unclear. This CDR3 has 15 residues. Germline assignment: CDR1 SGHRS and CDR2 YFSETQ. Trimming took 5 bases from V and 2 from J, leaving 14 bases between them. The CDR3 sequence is CASSLEGLGNQPQHF. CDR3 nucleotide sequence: TGCGCCAGCAGTTTAGAGGGTTTGGGCAATCAGCCCCAGCATTTT. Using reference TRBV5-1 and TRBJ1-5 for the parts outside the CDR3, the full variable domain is KAGVTQTPRYLIKTRGQQVTLSCSPISGHRSVSWYQQTPGQGLQFLFEYFSETQRNKGNFPGRFSGRQFSNSRSEMNVSTLELGDSALYLCASSLEGLGNQPQHFGDGTRLSIL.

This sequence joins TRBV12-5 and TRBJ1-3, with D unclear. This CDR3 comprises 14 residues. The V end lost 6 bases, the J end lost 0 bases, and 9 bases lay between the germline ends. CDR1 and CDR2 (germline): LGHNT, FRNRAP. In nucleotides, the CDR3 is TGTGCTAGTGGGGCGGCCGGCTCTGGAAACACCATATATTTT. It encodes CASGAAGSGNTIYF.

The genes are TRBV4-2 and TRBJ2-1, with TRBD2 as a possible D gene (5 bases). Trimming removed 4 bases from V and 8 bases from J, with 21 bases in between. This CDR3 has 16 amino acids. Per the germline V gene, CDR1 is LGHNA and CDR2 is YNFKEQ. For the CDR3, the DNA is TGTGCCAGCAGCCTTTCATGGAGCGGCTGGCGAGATGAGCAGTTCTTC. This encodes CASSLSWSGWRDEQFF.

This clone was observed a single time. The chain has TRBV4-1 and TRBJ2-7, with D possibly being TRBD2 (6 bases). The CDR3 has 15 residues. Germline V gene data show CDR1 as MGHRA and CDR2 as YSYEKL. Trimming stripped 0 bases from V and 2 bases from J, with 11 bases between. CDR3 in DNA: TGCGCCAGCAGCCAAGACGGGCGGAGGGCCTACGAGCAGTACTTC. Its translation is CASSQDGRRAYEQYF.

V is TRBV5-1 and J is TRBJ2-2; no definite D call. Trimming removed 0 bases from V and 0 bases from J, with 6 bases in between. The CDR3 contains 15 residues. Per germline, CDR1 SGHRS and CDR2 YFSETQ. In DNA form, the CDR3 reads TGCGCCAGCAGCTTGGTGGCGGCGAACACCGGGGAGCTGTTTTTT. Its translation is CASSLVAANTGELFF. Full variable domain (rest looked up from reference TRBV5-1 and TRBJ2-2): KAGVTQTPRYLIKTRGQQVTLSCSPISGHRSVSWYQQTPGQGLQFLFEYFSETQRNKGNFPGRFSGRQFSNSRSEMNVSTLELGDSALYLCASSLVAANTGELFFGEGSRLTVL.

CDR3 residues: CASGEQPQHF. In DNA form, the CDR3 reads TGTGCCAGCGGGGAGCAGCCCCAGCATTTT. The rearrangement links TRBV6-1 to TRBJ1-5; D gene ambiguous. V was shortened by 8 bases and J by 7 bases, with 6 bases between the two germline ends. CDR1 is MNHNS, CDR2 SASEGT, per germline. CDR3 length equals 10 residues.

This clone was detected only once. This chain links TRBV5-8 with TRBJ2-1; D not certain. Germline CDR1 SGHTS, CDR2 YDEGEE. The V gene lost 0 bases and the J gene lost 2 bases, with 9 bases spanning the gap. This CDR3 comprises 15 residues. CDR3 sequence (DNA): TGTGCCAGCAGCTTGGTGATAGCCGCCTACAATGAGCAGTTCTTC. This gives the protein CASSLVIAAYNEQFF.

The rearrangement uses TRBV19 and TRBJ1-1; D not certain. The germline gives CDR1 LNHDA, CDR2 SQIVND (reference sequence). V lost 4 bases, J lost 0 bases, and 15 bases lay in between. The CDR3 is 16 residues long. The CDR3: CASSTQRRIMNTEAFF. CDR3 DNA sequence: TGTGCCAGTAGTACCCAAAGACGGATTATGAACACTGAAGCTTTCTTT.

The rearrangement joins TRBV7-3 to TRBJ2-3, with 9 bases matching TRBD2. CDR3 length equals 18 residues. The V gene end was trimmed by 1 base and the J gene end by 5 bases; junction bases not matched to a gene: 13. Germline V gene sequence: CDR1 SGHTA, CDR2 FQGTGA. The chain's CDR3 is CASSLNGLDSGSKDTQYF. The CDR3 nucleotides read TGTGCCAGCAGCTTAAATGGGCTAGATAGCGGGAGTAAAGATACGCAGTATTTT.

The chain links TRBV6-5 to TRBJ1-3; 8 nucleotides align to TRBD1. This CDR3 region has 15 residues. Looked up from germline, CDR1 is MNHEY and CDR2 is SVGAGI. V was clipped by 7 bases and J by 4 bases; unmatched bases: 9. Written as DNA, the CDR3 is TGTGCCAGCACCCACCAGGGGGCTAACGGAAACACCATATATTTT. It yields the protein CASTHQGANGNTIYF.

This CDR3 reads CASSPRLGEGTGELFF. Written as DNA, the CDR3 is TGTGCCAGCTCACCAAGATTGGGGGAAGGCACCGGGGAGCTGTTTTTT. V and J are TRBV18 and TRBJ2-2, with D possibly being TRBD1 or TRBD2 (5 bases each). The CDR3 extends over 16 amino acids. Deletions cut 2 bases from V and 4 bases from J, with 14 bases between. Germline V lookup: CDR1 KGHSH, CDR2 LQKENI.

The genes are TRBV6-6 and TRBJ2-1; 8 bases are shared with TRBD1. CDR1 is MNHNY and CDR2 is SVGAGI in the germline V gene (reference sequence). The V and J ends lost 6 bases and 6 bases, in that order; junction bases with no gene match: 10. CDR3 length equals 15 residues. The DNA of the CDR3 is TGTGCCAGCAGCTCCTCTGACAGGGGATTCAATGAGCAGTTCTTC. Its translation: CASSSSDRGFNEQFF.

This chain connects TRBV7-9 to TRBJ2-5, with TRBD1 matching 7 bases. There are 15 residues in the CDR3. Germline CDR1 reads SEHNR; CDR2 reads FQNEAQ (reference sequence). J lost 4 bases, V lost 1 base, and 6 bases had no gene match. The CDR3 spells CASSLGQGYLETQYF. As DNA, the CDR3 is TGTGCCAGCAGCTTAGGACAGGGTTATCTAGAGACCCAGTACTTC.

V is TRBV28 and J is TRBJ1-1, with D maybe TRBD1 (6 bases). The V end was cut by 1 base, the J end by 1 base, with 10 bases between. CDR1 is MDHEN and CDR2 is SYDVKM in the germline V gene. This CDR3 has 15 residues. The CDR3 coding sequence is TGTGCCAGCAGTTTATCAGGGGCCGGGAACACTGAAGCTTTCTTT. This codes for CASSLSGAGNTEAFF.

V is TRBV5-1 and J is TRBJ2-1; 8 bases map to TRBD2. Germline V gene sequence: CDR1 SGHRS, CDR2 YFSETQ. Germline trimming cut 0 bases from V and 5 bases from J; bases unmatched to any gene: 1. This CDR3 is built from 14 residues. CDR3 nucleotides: TGCGCCAGCAGCTTGGTAGCGGGAAACAATGAGCAGTTCTTC. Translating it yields CASSLVAGNNEQFF. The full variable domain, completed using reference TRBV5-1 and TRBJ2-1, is KAGVTQTPRYLIKTRGQQVTLSCSPISGHRSVSWYQQTPGQGLQFLFEYFSETQRNKGNFPGRFSGRQFSNSRSEMNVSTLELGDSALYLCASSLVAGNNEQFFGPGTRLTVL.

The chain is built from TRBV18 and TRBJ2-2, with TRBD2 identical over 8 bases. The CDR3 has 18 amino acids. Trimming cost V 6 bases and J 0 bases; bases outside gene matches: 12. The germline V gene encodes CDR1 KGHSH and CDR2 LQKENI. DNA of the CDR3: TGTGCCAGCTCGCCGTATCCGGGACTAGAGGCGAACACCGGGGAGCTGTTTTTT. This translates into CASSPYPGLEANTGELFF.

The CDR3 region is CASTAPSGGGETQYF. Here the CDR3 DNA reads TGTGCCAGCACGGCTCCCTCGGGAGGTGGTGAGACCCAGTACTTC. The rearrangement links TRBV6-1 to TRBJ2-5, with 7 bases aligning to TRBD2. The CDR3 contains 15 residues. Germline V CDR1 and CDR2: MNHNS, SASEGT. Trimming removed 7 bases from V and 5 bases from J; junction bases left unmatched: 13.

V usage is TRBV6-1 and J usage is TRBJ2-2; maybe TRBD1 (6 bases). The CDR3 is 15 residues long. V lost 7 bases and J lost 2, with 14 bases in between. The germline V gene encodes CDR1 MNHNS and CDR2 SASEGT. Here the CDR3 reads CASKLQGFNTGELFF. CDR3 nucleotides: TGTGCCAGCAAACTACAGGGTTTTAACACCGGGGAGCTGTTTTTT.

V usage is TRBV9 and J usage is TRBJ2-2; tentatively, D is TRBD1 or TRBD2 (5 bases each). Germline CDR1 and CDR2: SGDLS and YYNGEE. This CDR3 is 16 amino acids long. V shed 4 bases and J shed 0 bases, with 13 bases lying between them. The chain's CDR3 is CASSRTGAANTGELFF. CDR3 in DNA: TGTGCCAGCAGCCGAACCGGGGCCGCGAACACCGGGGAGCTGTTTTTT.

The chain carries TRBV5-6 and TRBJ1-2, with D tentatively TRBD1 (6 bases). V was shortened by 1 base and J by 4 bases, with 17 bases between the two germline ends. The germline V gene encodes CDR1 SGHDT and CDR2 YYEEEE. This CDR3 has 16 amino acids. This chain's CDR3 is CASSLTGIGELYGYTF. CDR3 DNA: TGTGCCAGCAGCTTGACAGGGATCGGAGAACTCTATGGCTACACCTTC.

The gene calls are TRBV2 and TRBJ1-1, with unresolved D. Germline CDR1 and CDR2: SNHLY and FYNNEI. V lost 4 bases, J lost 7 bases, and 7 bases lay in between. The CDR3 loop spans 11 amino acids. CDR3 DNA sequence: TGTGCCAGCAGTGGGGGTGTTGAAGCTTTCTTT. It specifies CASSGGVEAFF.

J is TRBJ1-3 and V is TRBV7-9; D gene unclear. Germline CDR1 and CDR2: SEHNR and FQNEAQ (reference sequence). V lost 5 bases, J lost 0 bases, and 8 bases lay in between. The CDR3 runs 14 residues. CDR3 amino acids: CASSAGNSGNTIYF. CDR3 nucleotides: TGTGCCAGCAGCGCCGGCAACTCTGGAAACACCATATATTTT.

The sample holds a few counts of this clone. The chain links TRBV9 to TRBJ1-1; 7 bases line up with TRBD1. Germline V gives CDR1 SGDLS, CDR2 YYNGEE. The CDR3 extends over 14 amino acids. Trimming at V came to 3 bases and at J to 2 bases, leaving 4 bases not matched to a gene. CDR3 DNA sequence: TGTGCCAGCAGCGCCCGACAGGGAAACACTGAAGCTTTCTTT. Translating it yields CASSARQGNTEAFF.

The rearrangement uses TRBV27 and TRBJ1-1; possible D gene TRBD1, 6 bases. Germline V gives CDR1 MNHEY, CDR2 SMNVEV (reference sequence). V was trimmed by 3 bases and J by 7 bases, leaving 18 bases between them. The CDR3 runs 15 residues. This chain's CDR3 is CASSLTGGNWDEAFF. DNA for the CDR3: TGTGCCAGCAGTTTGACAGGAGGGAATTGGGATGAAGCTTTCTTT.

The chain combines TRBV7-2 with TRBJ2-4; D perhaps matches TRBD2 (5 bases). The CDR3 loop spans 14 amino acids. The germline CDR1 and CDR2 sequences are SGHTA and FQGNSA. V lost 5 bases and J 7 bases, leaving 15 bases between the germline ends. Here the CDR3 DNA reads TGTGCCAGCAGCCCTGGAGGTCCCGGGAACATTCAGTACTTC. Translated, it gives CASSPGGPGNIQYF.